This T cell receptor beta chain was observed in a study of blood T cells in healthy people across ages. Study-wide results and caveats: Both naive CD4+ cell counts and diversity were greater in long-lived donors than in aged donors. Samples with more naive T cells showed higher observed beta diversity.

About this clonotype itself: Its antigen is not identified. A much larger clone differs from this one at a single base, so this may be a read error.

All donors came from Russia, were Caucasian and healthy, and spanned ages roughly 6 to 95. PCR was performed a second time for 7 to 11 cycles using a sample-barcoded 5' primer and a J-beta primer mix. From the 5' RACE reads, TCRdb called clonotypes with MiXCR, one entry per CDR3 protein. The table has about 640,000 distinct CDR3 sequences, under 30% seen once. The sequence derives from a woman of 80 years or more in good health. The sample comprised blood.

CDR3 amino acids: CVSSSDRGLGEKLFF. The CDR3 DNA follows: TGTGTCAGCAGTTCCGACAGGGGGTTGGGTGAAAAACTGTTTTTT. The chain combines TRBV12-3 or TRBV12-4 with TRBJ1-4; 9 bases fit TRBD1. The CDR3 runs to 15 residues.